This TCR beta chain comes out of a study of shared clonotypes between healthy human individuals. Broader study findings: Rarefaction revealed incomplete sorted-subset sequencing despite large depth.

In germline, CDR1 is SNHLY, CDR2 FYNNEI. J gave up 1 base and V 4 bases, and 8 bases lay outside the gene matches. The CDR3 has 17 amino acids. It was CD45RO-negative cells, positively selected for CCR7, that made up naive CD8 cells, with terminally differentiated effector memory CD45RA+ cells excluded. Healthy HIV-negative adults without recent acute infections or vaccinations served as donors. In replicate PCRs of sorted subsets, around 200 ng DNA, about 30,000 T cell genomes, was used. The method was immunoSEQ multiplex PCR; TCRdb's version includes in-frame clones alone and lacks a portion of them. The top ten clones hold 0.1% to 0.11% of a sample with about 550,000 clones, nearly 97% of them seen once. Comment on this clone: The antigen remains undetermined.

V and J are TRBV2 and TRBJ2-1; 9 bases are shared with TRBD1. The material sequenced was naive CD8+ T cells sorted from blood. The sequence was obtained from a woman in her thirties in good health. Here the CDR3 DNA reads TGTGCCAGCAGTGCCCGCGGACAGGGGATTTCCTACAATGAGCAGTTCTTC. Translating it yields CASSARGQGISYNEQFF.